The subject of this entry is one TCR beta chain. The antigen remains undetermined. Trimming took 6 bases from V and 5 from J; bases not matched to a gene: 5. The CDR3 sequence is 14 residues long. Germline loops: CDR1 MRHNA, CDR2 SNTAGT. Only in-frame clones appear in the TCRdb table, and some are missing; sequencing was by immunoSEQ multiplex PCR. This sample has 150,000 to 200,000 clones, with 85% to 95% found just once. This specimen comes from a study of T cell responses to AZD1222 COVID-19 vaccine. Study-wide findings and caveats: At 160-218 and 743-854, vaccine-associated CD4 TCRs were dominant, and they spanned spike. Females made up more of the donors, who were largely white British, and clonal diversity may have come out too low. A rise in Spike-specific TCR breadth and depth followed two AZD1222 doses.

This receptor was identified in an adult in good health. This chain links TRBV6-4 with TRBJ2-2; 8 bases agree with TRBD2. Sequences were derived from peripheral blood, sampled on day 0 of AZD1222 vaccination. CDR3 DNA sequence: TGTGCCAGCAGCGGGAGGGCCGATACCGGGGAGCTGTTTTTT. Residues: CASSGRADTGELFF.